Ten or more counts support the clone carrying this T cell receptor beta chain. Antigen unknown. The sample comes from a study of T cells in Graves' hyperthyroidism and ophthalmopathy. What was amplified from RNA transcripts were TCR beta CDR3 regions. The TCR CDR3 first-round RT-PCR relied on the HTBI primer set. MiXCR was run by TCRdb on the multiplex PCR reads, yielding one entry per CDR3 protein. This table holds approximately 640,000 distinct CDR3 sequences, 15% to 20% found once. Notes on the study in general: Blood samples included most of the expanded thyroid clonotypes exceeding 0.001. A median approximately 6.5 months before onset, the model predicted ophthalmopathy.

V trimming: 0 bases; J trimming: 7 bases; junction bases outside the gene matches: 7. Germline V CDR1 and CDR2: GTSNPN, SVGIG (reference sequence). This CDR3 spans 15 amino acids. Sequenced input: blood. This TCR came from a man aged 50-59 years with Graves' hyperthyroidism. This chain links TRBV30 with TRBJ1-5; 9 bases line up with TRBD1. The CDR3 nucleotides read TGTGCCTGGAGTGTGGACAGGGGTCCACGGCAGCCCCAGCATTTT. This encodes CAWSVDRGPRQPQHF.